The 4 T cell receptor beta chains below come from one sample, sequenced in a study of metastatic and nonmetastatic thyroid tumors. TCRdb reassembled clones from the PCR reads with MiXCR. Of 20,000 to 25,000 clones detected, approximately 10% appear once; the ten largest clones hold 25% to 30%. There were no patients who had received any treatment before thyroid surgery. Sequencing input: blood. The receptors originated from a female donor with papillary thyroid cancer or a benign thyroid nodule (not recorded which). Some clones in this sample may be carry-over from other donors' samples.

The sample holds many counts of this clone. The rearrangement uses TRBV28 and TRBJ1-4; D perhaps matches TRBD1 (5 bases). V was cut by 1 base and J by 7 bases, with 19 bases left in between. The CDR3 extends over 17 amino acids. CDR1 MDHEN and CDR2 SYDVKM come from the germline V gene. CDR3 sequence reads: CASSLFFTGTLGEKLFF. CDR3 bases: TGTGCCAGCAGTTTATTTTTTACAGGCACCCTTGGTGAAAAACTGTTTTTT. The full variable domain, completed using reference TRBV28 and TRBJ1-4, is DVKVTQSSRYLVKRTGEKVFLECVQDMDHENMFWYRQDPGLGLRLIYFSYDVKMKEKGDIPEGYSVSREKKERFSLILESASTNQTSMYLCASSLFFTGTLGEKLFFGSGTQLSVL.

This clone was counted at least ten times. The chain is built from TRBV27 and TRBJ2-5, with TRBD1 as a possible D gene (6 bases). CDR1 MNHEY and CDR2 SMNVEV come from the germline V gene (reference sequence). The CDR3 covers 16 residues. The V end lost 7 bases, the J end lost 4 bases, and 22 bases lay between the germline ends. CDR3 loop: CASKKYLTGIGETQYF. The CDR3 coding sequence is TGTGCCAGCAAAAAATACCTCACAGGGATCGGAGAGACCCAGTACTTC.

Many counts were recorded for this clone. The chain joins TRBV12-3 or TRBV12-4 to TRBJ2-3; the match to TRBD2 covers 7 bases. CDR3 length: 14 amino acids. With 7 bases clipped from V and 2 bases from J, the junction kept 6 bases outside the gene matches. DNA of the CDR3: TGTGCCAGCAACCTAGCGGAGAACACAGATACGCAGTATTTT. It specifies CASNLAENTDTQYF.

This clone was found many times. Just one base apart from a much larger clone, this may be a read error. This CDR3 is CASSYRGEGHGYTF. CDR3 bases: TGTGCCAGCAGTTACAGGGGAGAGGGCCATGGCTACACCTTC. V gene TRBV6-2 or TRBV6-3 combines with J gene TRBJ1-2, with a possible D match to TRBD1 (5 bases). This CDR3 region has 14 residues. The germline V and J ends were trimmed by 2 bases and 6 bases, with 13 bases remaining between them. Germline CDR1 reads MNHEY; CDR2 reads SVGEGT.